Below, 11 T cell receptor beta chains from the same sample are listed, as sequenced in a study of vaccination and CD4 T cells after COVID-19. From the PCR reads, TCRdb called clonotypes with MiXCR, one entry per CDR3 protein. The sample yields some 21,000 distinct CDR3 sequences, roughly 62% seen once. The sequences come from CD4+ T cells from blood, collected before SARS-CoV-2 vaccination. Receptors were obtained from a human donor who had recovered from COVID-19.

The genes are TRBV20-1 and TRBJ2-4, with a weak D call TRBD1 (6 bases). Trimming removed 0 bases from V and 9 bases from J, with 12 bases in between. This CDR3 has 13 residues. Germline loops: CDR1 DFQATT, CDR2 SNEGSKA (reference sequence). For the CDR3, the DNA is TGCAGTGCTAGAGATTACAGGGTTATCATTCAGTACTTC. It specifies CSARDYRVIIQYF.

This rearrangement joins TRBV20-1 to TRBJ2-7; tentative D call: TRBD2 (6 bases). This CDR3 has 16 amino acids. With 4 bases removed from V and 5 bases from J, the gap between germline ends came to 24 bases. Germline V CDR1 and CDR2: DFQATT, SNEGSKA (reference sequence). CDR3: CSATERRDSGRNEQYF. The CDR3 nucleotides are TGCAGTGCTACCGAACGTAGGGACTCCGGTAGAAACGAGCAGTACTTC.

This CDR3 reads CSAQGQGAFNEQFF. The CDR3 DNA is TGCAGTGCTCAAGGTCAGGGGGCGTTCAATGAGCAGTTCTTC. This rearrangement joins TRBV20-1 to TRBJ2-1; 8 nucleotides match TRBD1. Germline CDR1 reads DFQATT; CDR2 reads SNEGSKA (reference sequence). This CDR3 spans 14 amino acids. With 5 bases clipped from V and 6 bases from J, the junction kept 9 bases outside the gene matches.

V usage is TRBV6-1 and J usage is TRBJ1-5, with D perhaps matching TRBD1 (6 bases). In germline, CDR1 is MNHNS, CDR2 SASEGT. Trimming took 6 bases from V and 7 from J, leaving 13 bases between them. The CDR3 has 13 amino acids. CDR3 coding DNA: TGTGCCAGCAGAAGACAGGCTGGGCAGCCCCAGCATTTT. As protein: CASRRQAGQPQHF.

This clonotype was recorded a few times. This sequence joins TRBV11-2 and TRBJ2-4, with D perhaps matching TRBD1 or TRBD2 (5 bases each). This CDR3 is 16 amino acids long. Looked up from germline, CDR1 is SGHAT and CDR2 is FQNNGV. Trimming left V 1 base short and J 1 base short, with 11 bases between. The CDR3 loop is CASSLASGLAKNIQYF. The CDR3, as DNA: TGTGCCAGCAGCTTAGCTTCGGGGCTCGCCAAAAACATTCAGTACTTC. The whole variable domain, filled in from reference TRBV11-2 and TRBJ2-4, reads EAGVAQSPRYKIIEKRQSVAFWCNPISGHATLYWYQQILGQGPKLLIQFQNNGVVDDSQLPKDRFSAERLKGVDSTLKIQPAKLEDSAVYLCASSLASGLAKNIQYFGAGTRLSVL.

This chain joins TRBV7-9 and TRBJ1-2; D is undetermined. Trimming shortened V by 3 bases and J by 4 bases, and 15 bases separated the two germline ends. The CDR3 totals 15 residues. Germline CDR1 and CDR2: SEHNR and FQNEAQ (reference sequence). The CDR3 DNA reads as TGTGCCAGCAGCTTGGGCCAGTCCCCCGTCTATGGCTACACCTTC. Protein sequence: CASSLGQSPVYGYTF.

This sequence joins TRBV7-2 and TRBJ2-3; D is possibly TRBD1 (7 bases). The CDR3 sequence is 16 residues long. From germline, CDR1 is SGHTA and CDR2 FQGNSA. V lost 2 bases to trimming and J lost 5 bases, with 17 bases between them. Here the CDR3 DNA reads TGTGCCAGCAGCTTAAATTTTGGGCAGGGGGGAGATACGCAGTATTTT. This translates into CASSLNFGQGGDTQYF.

This clonotype was seen a handful of times. The chain uses TRBV28 and TRBJ1-2; D might be TRBD1 (6 bases). V was clipped by 3 bases and J by 7 bases, with 15 bases between them. This CDR3 has 14 residues. Germline V CDR1 and CDR2: MDHEN, SYDVKM. CDR3 nucleotides: TGTGCCAGCAGTTTGGGGGGCGCAAGGGTTGGCTACACCTTC. Protein product: CASSLGGARVGYTF.

This chain uses TRBV25-1 with TRBJ2-1; 11 bases are shared with TRBD2. Germline CDR1 is MGHDK and CDR2 is SYGVNS. Unmatched junction bases numbered 3, after V lost 3 bases and J lost 5 bases. The CDR3 is 15 amino acids. The CDR3 loop is CASSDGGLADNEQFF. CDR3 nucleotide sequence: TGTGCCAGCAGTGACGGGGGACTAGCGGACAATGAGCAGTTCTTC. Full variable domain (rest looked up from reference TRBV25-1 and TRBJ2-1): EADIYQTPRYLVIGTGKKITLECSQTMGHDKMYWYQQDPGMELHLIHYSYGVNSTEKGDLSSESTVSRIRTEHFPLTLESARPSHTSQYLCASSDGGLADNEQFFGPGTRLTVL.

The chain is built from TRBV12-3 or TRBV12-4 and TRBJ2-3, with D possibly being TRBD2 (6 bases). CDR3 size: 14 residues. Between the trimmed V and J ends, which lost 6 bases and 4 bases, there was a span of 14 bases. The CDR3 protein is CASRLARGADTQYF. The CDR3 coding sequence is TGTGCCAGCAGGCTAGCGAGAGGGGCAGATACGCAGTATTTT.

This clonotype was seen a few times. The chain joins TRBV6-5 to TRBJ1-6; TRBD1 is a possible D gene (6 bases). Trimming took 0 bases from V and 2 from J, leaving 14 bases between them. CDR1 is MNHEY and CDR2 is SVGAGI in the germline V gene. The CDR3 is made up of 18 amino acids. CDR3 amino acids: CASSYSRLGAAYNSPLHF. The CDR3 nucleotides are TGTGCCAGCAGTTACTCGAGGTTGGGGGCGGCCTATAATTCACCCCTCCACTTT.